A single sample gave rise to the 18 T cell receptor beta chains below, sequenced in a study of cytomegalovirus exposure and HLA in healthy donors. Profiled with immunoSEQ multiplex PCR; TCRdb holds only in-frame clones, not every one. The sample has fewer than 200,000 clones; approximately 86% are singletons. What was sequenced was PBMCs. The receptors derive from a young man in good health and CMV-seropositive.

This sequence joins TRBV28 and TRBJ1-2, with 9 bases fitting TRBD1. There are 15 residues in the CDR3. CDR1 MDHEN and CDR2 SYDVKM come from the germline V gene. V lost 4 bases, J lost 2 bases, and 5 bases stayed unmatched. The DNA of the CDR3 is TGTGCCAGCAGTTCGGGGGGGACAGGGAACTATGGCTACACCTTC. Translated, it gives CASSSGGTGNYGYTF.

This clone showed up just once. This chain links TRBV9 with TRBJ2-7; the D gene could be TRBD1 or TRBD2 (5 bases each). This CDR3 contains 14 residues. CDR1 is SGDLS, CDR2 YYNGEE, per germline. Deletions cut 2 bases from V and 2 bases from J, with 11 bases between. The CDR3 coding sequence is TGTGCCAGCAGCGTGACAGAGGGGACCTACGAGCAGTACTTC. The encoded protein is CASSVTEGTYEQYF. Supplemented by reference TRBV9 and TRBJ2-7, the full variable domain reads DSGVTQTPKHLITATGQRVTLRCSPRSGDLSVYWYQQSLDQGLQFLIQYYNGEERAKGNILERFSAQQFPDLHSELNLSSLELGDSALYFCASSVTEGTYEQYFGPGTRLTVT.

This chain uses TRBV7-3 with TRBJ1-1; D unclear. The CDR3 length is 14 residues. Germline V CDR1 and CDR2: SGHTA, FQGTGA. V was pared by 6 bases and J by 0 bases, with 11 bases between. DNA for the CDR3: TGTGCCAGCAGTCGGGGTGGGATGAACACTGAAGCTTTCTTT. It specifies CASSRGGMNTEAFF. The entire variable domain, with the rest obtained from reference TRBV7-3 and TRBJ1-1, is as follows: GAGVSQTPSNKVTEKGKYVELRCDPISGHTALYWYRQSLGQGPEFLIYFQGTGAADDSGLPNDRFFAVRPEGSVSTLKIQRTERGDSAVYLCASSRGGMNTEAFFGQGTRLTVV.

In DNA form, the CDR3 reads TGTGCCAGCAGCTCCCCCCCGGGACTAGCAGTCACAGATACGCAGTATTTT. This encodes CASSSPPGLAVTDTQYF. This chain connects TRBV9 to TRBJ2-3; 9 nucleotides align to TRBD2. The CDR3 covers 17 residues. Looked up from germline, CDR1 is SGDLS and CDR2 is YYNGEE. The trim removed 4 bases at V and 2 bases at J, leaving 11 bases unmatched.

The genes are TRBV28 and TRBJ1-5; D might be TRBD1 (6 bases). Germline V gene lookup returns CDR1 MDHEN and CDR2 SYDVKM. CDR3 length: 14 residues. Deletions cut 6 bases from V and 6 bases from J, with 15 bases between. The CDR3 DNA follows: TGTGCCAGCAGCCCACGGGGGGGCGGTCAGCCCCAGCATTTT. Translating it yields CASSPRGGGQPQHF. Full variable domain (outside the CDR3, taken from reference TRBV28 and TRBJ1-5): DVKVTQSSRYLVKRTGEKVFLECVQDMDHENMFWYRQDPGLGLRLIYFSYDVKMKEKGDIPEGYSVSREKKERFSLILESASTNQTSMYLCASSPRGGGQPQHFGDGTRLSIL.

J is TRBJ1-1 and V is TRBV28; the D gene is possibly TRBD1 (5 bases). Deletions cut 5 bases from V and 11 bases from J, with 18 bases between. Per germline, CDR1 MDHEN and CDR2 SYDVKM. The CDR3 covers 13 residues. The CDR3 nucleotides are TGTGCCAGCAGTGTTCCCGACAGCCCGGTGGCTTTCTTT. It is translated as CASSVPDSPVAFF.

The chain recombines TRBV7-9 with TRBJ2-7; the D gene is possibly TRBD2 (7 bases). Looked up from germline, CDR1 is SEHNR and CDR2 is FQNEAQ (reference sequence). CDR3 size: 15 residues. Between the trimmed V and J ends, which lost 5 bases and 4 bases, there was a span of 18 bases. This CDR3 is CASSPWTGGGYEQYF. The DNA for the CDR3 is TGTGCCAGCAGCCCCTGGACGGGGGGCGGGTACGAGCAGTACTTC. Filled out from reference TRBV7-9 and TRBJ2-7, the complete variable domain reads DTGVSQNPRHKITKRGQNVTFRCDPISEHNRLYWYRQTLGQGPEFLTYFQNEAQLEKSRLLSDRFSAERPKGSFSTLEIQRTEQGDSAMYLCASSPWTGGGYEQYFGPGTRLTVT.

The chain joins TRBV5-1 to TRBJ2-7, with TRBD2 matching over 10 bases. Germline V gene sequence: CDR1 SGHRS, CDR2 YFSETQ. Trimming at V came to 0 bases and at J to 3 bases, leaving 3 bases not matched to a gene. The CDR3 contains 15 residues. The CDR3 is CASSLELAGYYEQYF. Written as DNA, the CDR3 is TGCGCCAGCAGCTTGGAACTAGCGGGATACTACGAGCAGTACTTC.

This sequence joins TRBV27 and TRBJ2-2; D gene uncertain. CDR3 length: 16 amino acids. The germline gives CDR1 MNHEY, CDR2 SMNVEV (reference sequence). The germline V and J ends were trimmed by 5 bases and 0 bases, with 13 bases remaining between them. This CDR3 is CASSIVPPSNTGELFF. CDR3 DNA: TGTGCCAGCAGTATTGTGCCGCCCTCGAACACCGGGGAGCTGTTTTTT.

The CDR3 coding sequence is TGTGCCAGCAGTTTTCGCGGCCGCTACAATGAGCAGTTCTTC. Translated, it gives CASSFRGRYNEQFF. The chain links TRBV27 to TRBJ2-1, with unresolved D. The germline V and J ends were trimmed by 3 bases and 3 bases, with 9 bases remaining between them. Per the germline V gene, CDR1 is MNHEY and CDR2 is SMNVEV (reference sequence). The CDR3 is 14 residues long.

The chain uses TRBV11-2 and TRBJ2-3; 9 bases match TRBD2. Germline V CDR1 and CDR2: SGHAT, FQNNGV. V gave up 3 bases and J gave up 0 bases; unmatched junction bases: 1. The CDR3 extends over 15 amino acids. The CDR3 spells CASSFTSGSTDTQYF. CDR3 coding DNA: TGTGCCAGCAGCTTCACTAGCGGGAGCACAGATACGCAGTATTTT.

This clone was detected only once. The J gene is TRBJ2-7, the V gene TRBV7-2; tentative D call: TRBD1 (6 bases). Per the germline V gene, CDR1 is SGHTA and CDR2 is FQGNSA. The CDR3 has 15 amino acids. Trimming shortened V by 5 bases and J by 5 bases, and 19 bases separated the two germline ends. The CDR3 nucleotides are TGTGCCAGCAGCACCTACCTCAGGGGCGGCCACGAGCAGTACTTC. It translates to CASSTYLRGGHEQYF.

The chain employs TRBV7-9 and TRBJ2-5; D is perhaps TRBD2 (6 bases). The CDR3 covers 13 residues. V shed 6 bases and J shed 1 base, with 9 bases lying between them. Germline loops: CDR1 SEHNR, CDR2 FQNEAQ (reference sequence). The CDR3 region has the DNA TGTGCCAGCAGACCGACTAGCCAAGAGACCCAGTACTTC. Encoded protein: CASRPTSQETQYF.

J is TRBJ2-7 and V is TRBV5-1; either TRBD1 or TRBD2 may supply D (5 bases each). The V gene lost 3 bases and the J gene lost 0 bases, with 10 bases spanning the gap. Germline CDR1 reads SGHRS; CDR2 reads YFSETQ. This CDR3 is 14 amino acids long. The CDR3 reads CASSSGTASYEQYF. The CDR3 nucleotides read TGCGCCAGCAGCTCTGGGACCGCCTCCTACGAGCAGTACTTC.

The genes are TRBV7-6 and TRBJ2-7, with TRBD1 matching over 9 bases. The CDR3 spans 15 residues. The J segment lost 7 bases and the V segment lost 1 base, leaving 8 bases of the junction unmatched. Per the germline V gene, CDR1 is SGHVS and CDR2 is FNYEAQ. CDR3 coding DNA: TGTGCCAGCAGCTTAGTGACAGGGGGAAGAGAGGAGCAGTACTTC. It encodes CASSLVTGGREEQYF.

This sequence joins TRBV7-2 and TRBJ1-5; D possibly corresponds to TRBD1 (5 bases). Germline V gene data show CDR1 as SGHTA and CDR2 as FQGNSA. Trimming cost V 1 base and J 0 bases, with 19 bases left between them. There are 19 residues in the CDR3. The CDR3 DNA sequence: TGTGCCAGCAGCTTAGTATACCGGGACGGTAAGAATAGCAATCAGCCCCAGCATTTT. Its translation is CASSLVYRDGKNSNQPQHF. Together with reference TRBV7-2 and TRBJ1-5, the CDR3 gives the full variable domain: GAGVSQSPSNKVTEKGKDVELRCDPISGHTALYWYRQSLGQGLEFLIYFQGNSAPDKSGLPSDRFSAERTGGSVSTLTIQRTQQEDSAVYLCASSLVYRDGKNSNQPQHFGDGTRLSIL.

The gene calls are TRBV5-1 and TRBJ2-3; maybe TRBD1 (6 bases). Between the trimmed V and J ends, which lost 4 bases and 4 bases, there was a span of 16 bases. The CDR3 is made up of 15 amino acids. Germline V lookup: CDR1 SGHRS, CDR2 YFSETQ. CDR3 loop: CASSPQGQGSDTQYF. In DNA, the CDR3 is TGCGCCAGCAGCCCACAAGGGCAGGGGTCAGATACGCAGTATTTT.

V is TRBV9 and J is TRBJ2-7, with 9 bases aligning to TRBD1. The CDR3 loop spans 14 amino acids. The V segment lost 4 bases and the J segment 5 bases; nucleotides outside the gene matches: 7. Germline-derived CDR1 and CDR2 are SGDLS and YYNGEE. CDR3 sequence reads: CASSSGTGPNEQYF. The CDR3 bases are TGTGCCAGCAGCAGCGGGACAGGGCCAAACGAGCAGTACTTC.